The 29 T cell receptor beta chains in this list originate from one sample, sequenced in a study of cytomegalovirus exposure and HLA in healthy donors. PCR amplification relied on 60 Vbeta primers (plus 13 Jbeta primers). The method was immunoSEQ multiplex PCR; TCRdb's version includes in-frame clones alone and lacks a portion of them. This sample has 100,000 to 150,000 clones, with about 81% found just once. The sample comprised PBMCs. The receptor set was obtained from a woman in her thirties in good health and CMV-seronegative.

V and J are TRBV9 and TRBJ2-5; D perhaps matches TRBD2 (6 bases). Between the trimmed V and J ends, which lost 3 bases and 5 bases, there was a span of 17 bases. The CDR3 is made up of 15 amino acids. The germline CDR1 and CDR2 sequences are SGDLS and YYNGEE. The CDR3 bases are TGTGCCAGCAGCGCCGGGACTCTTGTGGAGGAGACCCAGTACTTC. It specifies CASSAGTLVEETQYF.

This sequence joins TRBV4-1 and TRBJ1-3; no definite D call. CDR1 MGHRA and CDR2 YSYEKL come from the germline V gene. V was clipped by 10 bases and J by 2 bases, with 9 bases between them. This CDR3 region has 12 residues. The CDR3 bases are TGCGCCATCGGGGAGCCTGGAAACACCATATATTTT. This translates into CAIGEPGNTIYF.

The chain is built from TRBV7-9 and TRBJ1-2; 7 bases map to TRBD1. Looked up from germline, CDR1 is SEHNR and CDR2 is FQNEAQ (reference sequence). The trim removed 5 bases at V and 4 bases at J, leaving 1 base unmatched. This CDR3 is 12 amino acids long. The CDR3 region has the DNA TGTGCCAGCAGCCGGGACAGCTATGGCTACACCTTC. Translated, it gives CASSRDSYGYTF.

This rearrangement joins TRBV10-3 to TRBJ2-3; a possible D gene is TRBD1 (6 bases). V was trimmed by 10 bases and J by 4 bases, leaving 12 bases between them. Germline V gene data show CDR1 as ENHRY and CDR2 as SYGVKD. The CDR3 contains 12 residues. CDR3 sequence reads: CATTGTPDTQYF. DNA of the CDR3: TGTGCCACAACAGGGACGCCAGATACGCAGTATTTT.

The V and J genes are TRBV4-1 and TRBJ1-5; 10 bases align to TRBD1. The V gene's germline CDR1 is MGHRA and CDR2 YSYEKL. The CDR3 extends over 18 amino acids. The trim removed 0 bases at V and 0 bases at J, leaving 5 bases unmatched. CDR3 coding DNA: TGCGCCAGCAGCCAAGAGGGACAGGGGCCGGATAGCAATCAGCCCCAGCATTTT. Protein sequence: CASSQEGQGPDSNQPQHF.

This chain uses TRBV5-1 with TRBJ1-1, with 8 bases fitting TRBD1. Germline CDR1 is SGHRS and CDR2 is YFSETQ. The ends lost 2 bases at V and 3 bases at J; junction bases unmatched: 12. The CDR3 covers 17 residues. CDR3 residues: CASSFAPPGGLHTEAFF. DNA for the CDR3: TGCGCCAGCAGCTTCGCACCTCCAGGGGGCCTCCACACTGAAGCTTTCTTT. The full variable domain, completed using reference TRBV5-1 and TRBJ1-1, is KAGVTQTPRYLIKTRGQQVTLSCSPISGHRSVSWYQQTPGQGLQFLFEYFSETQRNKGNFPGRFSGRQFSNSRSEMNVSTLELGDSALYLCASSFAPPGGLHTEAFFGQGTRLTVV.

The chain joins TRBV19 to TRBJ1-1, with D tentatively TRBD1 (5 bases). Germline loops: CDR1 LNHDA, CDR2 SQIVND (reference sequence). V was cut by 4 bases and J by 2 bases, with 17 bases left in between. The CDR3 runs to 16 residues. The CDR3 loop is CASSNGGRVGNTEAFF. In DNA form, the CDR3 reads TGTGCCAGTAGTAATGGGGGGAGAGTAGGAAACACTGAAGCTTTCTTT.

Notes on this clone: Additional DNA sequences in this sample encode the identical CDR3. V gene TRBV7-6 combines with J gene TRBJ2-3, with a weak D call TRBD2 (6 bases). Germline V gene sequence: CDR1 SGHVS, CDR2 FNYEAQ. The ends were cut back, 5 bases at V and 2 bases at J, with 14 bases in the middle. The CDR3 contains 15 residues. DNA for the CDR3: TGTGCCAGCAGCCCGGGACTTCGATCCACAGATACGCAGTATTTT. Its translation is CASSPGLRSTDTQYF.

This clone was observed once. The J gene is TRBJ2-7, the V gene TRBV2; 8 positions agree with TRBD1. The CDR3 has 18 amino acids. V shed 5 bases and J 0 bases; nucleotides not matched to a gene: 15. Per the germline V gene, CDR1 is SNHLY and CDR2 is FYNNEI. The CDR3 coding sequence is TGTGCCAGCAGTACGAAGGAACATTGGGACAGGAGCTCCTACGAGCAGTACTTC. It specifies CASSTKEHWDRSSYEQYF. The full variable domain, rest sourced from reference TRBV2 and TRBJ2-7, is EPEVTQTPSHQVTQMGQEVILRCVPISNHLYFYWYRQILGQKVEFLVSFYNNEISEKSEIFDDQFSVERPDGSNFTLKIRSTKLEDSAMYFCASSTKEHWDRSSYEQYFGPGTRLTVT.

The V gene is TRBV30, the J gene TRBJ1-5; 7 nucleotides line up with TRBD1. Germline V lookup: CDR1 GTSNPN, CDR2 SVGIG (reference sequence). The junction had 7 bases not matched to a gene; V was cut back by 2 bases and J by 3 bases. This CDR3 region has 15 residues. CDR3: CAWSTNDRDNQPQHF. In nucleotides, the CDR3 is TGTGCCTGGAGTACAAACGACAGGGACAATCAGCCCCAGCATTTT.

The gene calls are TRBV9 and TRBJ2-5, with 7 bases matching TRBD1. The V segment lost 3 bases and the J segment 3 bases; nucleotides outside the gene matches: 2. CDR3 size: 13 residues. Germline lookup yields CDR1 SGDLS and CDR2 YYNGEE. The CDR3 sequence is CASSGGTEETQYF. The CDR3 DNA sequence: TGTGCCAGCAGCGGAGGGACAGAAGAGACCCAGTACTTC.

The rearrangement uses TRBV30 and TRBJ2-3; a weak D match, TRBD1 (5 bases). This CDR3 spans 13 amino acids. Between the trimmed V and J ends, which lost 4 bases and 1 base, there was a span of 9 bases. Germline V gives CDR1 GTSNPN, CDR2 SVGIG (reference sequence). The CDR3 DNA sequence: TGTGCCTGGATTCCGACAGGCACAGATACGCAGTATTTT. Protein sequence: CAWIPTGTDTQYF.

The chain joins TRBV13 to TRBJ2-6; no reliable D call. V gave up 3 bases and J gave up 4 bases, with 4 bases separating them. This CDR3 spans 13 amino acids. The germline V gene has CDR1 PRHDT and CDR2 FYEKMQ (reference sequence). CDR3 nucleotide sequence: TGTGCCAGCAGCTTGAGAGGGGCCAACGTCCTGACTTTC. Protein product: CASSLRGANVLTF.

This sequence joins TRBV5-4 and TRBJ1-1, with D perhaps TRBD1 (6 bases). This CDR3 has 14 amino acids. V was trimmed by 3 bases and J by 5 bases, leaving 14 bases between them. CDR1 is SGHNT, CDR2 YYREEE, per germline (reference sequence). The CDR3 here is CASSSAGVMTEAFF. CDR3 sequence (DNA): TGTGCCAGCAGCTCGGCAGGGGTGATGACTGAAGCTTTCTTT.

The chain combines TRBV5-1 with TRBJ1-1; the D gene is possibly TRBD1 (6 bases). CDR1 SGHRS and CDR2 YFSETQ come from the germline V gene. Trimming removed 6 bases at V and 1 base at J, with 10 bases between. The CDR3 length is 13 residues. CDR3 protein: CASTGQTNTEAFF. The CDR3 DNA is TGCGCCAGCACGGGACAAACGAACACTGAAGCTTTCTTT.

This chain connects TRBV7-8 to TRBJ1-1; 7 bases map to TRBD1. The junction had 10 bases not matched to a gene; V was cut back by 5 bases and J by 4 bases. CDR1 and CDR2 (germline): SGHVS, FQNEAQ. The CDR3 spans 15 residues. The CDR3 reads CASSHLGQGVTEAFF. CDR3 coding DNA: TGTGCCAGCAGCCACCTAGGGCAGGGGGTCACTGAAGCTTTCTTT.

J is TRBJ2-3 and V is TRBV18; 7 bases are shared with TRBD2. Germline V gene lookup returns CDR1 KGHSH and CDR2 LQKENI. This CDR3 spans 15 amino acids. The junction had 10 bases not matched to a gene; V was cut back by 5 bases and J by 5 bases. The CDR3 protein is CASSVQRGFQDTQYF. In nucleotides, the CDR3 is TGTGCCAGCTCAGTCCAGCGGGGATTCCAAGATACGCAGTATTTT.

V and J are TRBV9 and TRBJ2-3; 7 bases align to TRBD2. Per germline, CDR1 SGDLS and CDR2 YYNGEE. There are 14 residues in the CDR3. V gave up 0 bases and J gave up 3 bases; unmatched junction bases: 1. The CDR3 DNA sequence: TGTGCCAGCAGCGTAGGGGAGGGAACAGATACGCAGTATTTT. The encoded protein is CASSVGEGTDTQYF.

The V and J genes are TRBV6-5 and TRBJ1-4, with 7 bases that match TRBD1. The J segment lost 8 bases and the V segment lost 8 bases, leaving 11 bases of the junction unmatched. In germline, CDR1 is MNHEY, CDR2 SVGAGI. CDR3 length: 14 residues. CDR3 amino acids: CASGYPGQEEKLFF. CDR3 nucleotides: TGTGCCAGCGGGTATCCCGGACAGGAGGAAAAACTGTTTTTT.

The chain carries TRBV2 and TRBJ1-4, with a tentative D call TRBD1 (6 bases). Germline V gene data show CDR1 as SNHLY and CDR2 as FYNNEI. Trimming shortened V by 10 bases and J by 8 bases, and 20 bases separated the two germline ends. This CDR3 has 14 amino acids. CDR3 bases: TGTGCCACCAGAATGGGGGCAGGGCGGGAAAAACTGTTTTTT. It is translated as CATRMGAGREKLFF.

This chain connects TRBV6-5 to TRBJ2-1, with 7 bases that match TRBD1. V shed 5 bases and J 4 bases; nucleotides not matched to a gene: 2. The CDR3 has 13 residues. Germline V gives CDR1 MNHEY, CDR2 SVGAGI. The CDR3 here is CASSRDSYNEQFF. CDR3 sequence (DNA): TGTGCCAGCAGTCGGGACAGTTACAATGAGCAGTTCTTC.

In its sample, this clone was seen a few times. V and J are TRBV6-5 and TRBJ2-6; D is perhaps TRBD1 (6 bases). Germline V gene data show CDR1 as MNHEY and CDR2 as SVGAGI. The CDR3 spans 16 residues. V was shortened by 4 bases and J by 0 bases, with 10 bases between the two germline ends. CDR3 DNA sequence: TGTGCCAGCAGTTCATCGGACAGCTCTGGGGCCAACGTCCTGACTTTC. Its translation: CASSSSDSSGANVLTF.

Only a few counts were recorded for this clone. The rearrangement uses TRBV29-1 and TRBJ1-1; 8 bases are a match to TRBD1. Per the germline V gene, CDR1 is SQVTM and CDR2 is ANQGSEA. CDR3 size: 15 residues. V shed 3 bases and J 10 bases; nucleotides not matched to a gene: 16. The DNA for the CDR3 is TGCAGCGTTGATTTGGGCAGGGGGCATCGAGGGGGAGCTTTCTTT. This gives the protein CSVDLGRGHRGGAFF.

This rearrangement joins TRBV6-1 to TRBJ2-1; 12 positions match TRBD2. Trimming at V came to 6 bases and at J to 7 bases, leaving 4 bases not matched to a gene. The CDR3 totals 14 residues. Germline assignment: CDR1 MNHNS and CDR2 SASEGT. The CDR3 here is CASRGLAGINEQFF. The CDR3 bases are TGTGCCAGCAGAGGACTAGCGGGAATAAATGAGCAGTTCTTC.

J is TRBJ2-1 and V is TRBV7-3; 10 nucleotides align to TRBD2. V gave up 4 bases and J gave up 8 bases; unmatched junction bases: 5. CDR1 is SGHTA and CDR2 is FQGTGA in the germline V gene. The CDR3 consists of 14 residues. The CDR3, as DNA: TGTGCCAGCAGCTCGAGCGGGAGGGGGCATGAGCAGTTCTTC. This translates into CASSSSGRGHEQFF.

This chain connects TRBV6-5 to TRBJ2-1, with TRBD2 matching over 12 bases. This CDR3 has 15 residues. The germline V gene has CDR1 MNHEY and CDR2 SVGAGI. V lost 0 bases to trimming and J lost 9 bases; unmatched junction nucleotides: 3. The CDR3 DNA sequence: TGTGCCAGCAGTTACTCGACTAGCGGGGGCGGTGAGCAGTTCTTC. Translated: CASSYSTSGGGEQFF.

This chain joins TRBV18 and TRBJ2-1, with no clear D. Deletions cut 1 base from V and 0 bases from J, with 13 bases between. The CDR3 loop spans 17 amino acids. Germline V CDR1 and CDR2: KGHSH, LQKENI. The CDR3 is CASSPQRSKSSYNEQFF. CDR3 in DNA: TGTGCCAGCTCACCACAGAGATCTAAGAGCTCCTACAATGAGCAGTTCTTC. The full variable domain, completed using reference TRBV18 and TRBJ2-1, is NAGVMQNPRHLVRRRGQEARLRCSPMKGHSHVYWYRQLPEEGLKFMVYLQKENIIDESGMPKERFSAEFPKEGPSILRIQQVVRGDSAAYFCASSPQRSKSSYNEQFFGPGTRLTVL.

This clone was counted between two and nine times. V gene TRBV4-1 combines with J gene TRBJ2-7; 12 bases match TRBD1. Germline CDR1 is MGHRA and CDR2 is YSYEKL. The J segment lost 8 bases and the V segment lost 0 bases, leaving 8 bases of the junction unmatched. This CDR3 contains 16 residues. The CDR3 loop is CASSQDPGTGGGKQYF. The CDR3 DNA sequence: TGCGCCAGCAGCCAAGATCCGGGGACAGGGGGCGGAAAGCAGTACTTC.

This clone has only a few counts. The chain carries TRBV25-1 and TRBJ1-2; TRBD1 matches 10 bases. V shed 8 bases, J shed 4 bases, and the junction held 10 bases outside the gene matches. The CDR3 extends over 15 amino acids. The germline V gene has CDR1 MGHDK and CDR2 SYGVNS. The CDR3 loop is CASFGGQGIGYGYTF. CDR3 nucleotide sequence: TGTGCCAGCTTCGGGGGACAGGGGATAGGCTATGGCTACACCTTC.